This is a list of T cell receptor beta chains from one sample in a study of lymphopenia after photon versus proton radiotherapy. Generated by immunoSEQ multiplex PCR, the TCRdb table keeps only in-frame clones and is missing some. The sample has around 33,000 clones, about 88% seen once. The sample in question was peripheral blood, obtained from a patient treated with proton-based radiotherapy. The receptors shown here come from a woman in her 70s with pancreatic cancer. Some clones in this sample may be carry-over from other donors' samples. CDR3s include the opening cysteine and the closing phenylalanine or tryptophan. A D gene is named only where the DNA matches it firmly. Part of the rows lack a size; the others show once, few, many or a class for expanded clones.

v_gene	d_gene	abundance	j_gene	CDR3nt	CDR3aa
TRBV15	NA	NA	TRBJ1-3	TGTGCCACCAGCAGAGTGGGGGGTTCTGGAAACACCATATATTTT	CATSRVGGSGNTIYF
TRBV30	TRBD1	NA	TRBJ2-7	TGTGCCTGGAGGACAGGGATGGCCTACGAGCAGTACTTC	CAWRTGMAYEQYF
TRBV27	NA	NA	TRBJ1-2	TGTGCCAGCAGTTTATCAAGGACGGCCCATGGCTACACCTTC	CASSLSRTAHGYTF
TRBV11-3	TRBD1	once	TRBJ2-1	TGTGCCAGCAGCTTAGATGGGACAGCATACAATGAGCAGTTCTTC	CASSLDGTAYNEQFF
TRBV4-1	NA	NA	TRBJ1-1	TGCGCCAGCAGATTGGGTACAACGAAGCCCTTTGAAGCTTTCTTT	CASRLGTTKPFEAFF
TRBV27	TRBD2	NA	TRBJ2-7	TGTGCCAGCAGTTTATCCGCTAGCGGGTCCTACGAGCAGTACTTC	CASSLSASGSYEQYF
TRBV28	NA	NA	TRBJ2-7	TGTGCCAGCAGTTTATCTTTGGGAGGAAGGCAGTACTTC	CASSLSLGGRQYF
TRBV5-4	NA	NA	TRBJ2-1	TGTGCCAGCAGCCCGAAGGGACCAGCCAATGAGCAGTTCTTC	CASSPKGPANEQFF
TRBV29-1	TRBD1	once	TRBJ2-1	TGCAGCGTTGCCAGCTTGGGACAGGCGTTCTTC	CSVASLGQAFF
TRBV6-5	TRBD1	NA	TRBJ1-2	TGTGCCAGCAGGAGGGGACAGGGCTCGGGTGGCTACACCTTC	CASRRGQGSGGYTF
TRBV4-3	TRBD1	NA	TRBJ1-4	TGCGCCAGCAGCCAAGAAATTCAGCAGGGGGCTCGAGAAAAACTGTTTTTT	CASSQEIQQGAREKLFF
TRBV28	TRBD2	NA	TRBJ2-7	TGTGCCAGCAGTACCAGGGCTCGCGGGAGATACGAGCAGTACTTC	CASSTRARGRYEQYF
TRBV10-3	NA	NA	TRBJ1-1	TGTGCCATCAGTGAGGGGGGGCATAACGCTGAAGCTTTCTTT	CAISEGGHNAEAFF
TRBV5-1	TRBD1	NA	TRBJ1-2	TGCGCCAGCAGCTTGGCGGGACAGGGCTATATTGGCTACACCTTC	CASSLAGQGYIGYTF
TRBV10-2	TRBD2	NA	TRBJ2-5	TGCGCCAGCGGGAGGGCCGCGGAGACCCAGTACTTC	CASGRAAETQYF
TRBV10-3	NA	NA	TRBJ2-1	TGTGCCAGCAGATCGGAGGCTAGCTCCTACAATGAGCAGTTCTTC	CASRSEASSYNEQFF
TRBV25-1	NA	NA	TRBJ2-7	TGTGCCAGCAGCGACAGTTACTCCTACGAGCAGTACTTC	CASSDSYSYEQYF
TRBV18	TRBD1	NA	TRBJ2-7	TGTGCCAGCTCACCTCTGGGCGTGGACAGGGCCAGCTCCTACGAGCAGTACTTC	CASSPLGVDRASSYEQYF
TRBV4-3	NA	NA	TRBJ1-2	TGCGCCAGCAGCCAAGATCCAGGAAATTGGAATGGCTACACCTTC	CASSQDPGNWNGYTF
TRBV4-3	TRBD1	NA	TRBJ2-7	TGCGCCAGCAGCCAAGGATGGACAGGGGGTTACGAGCAGTACTTC	CASSQGWTGGYEQYF
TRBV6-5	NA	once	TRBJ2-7	TGTGCCAGCAGTAGCCCCGGTCGGCTAGATGCGTCGCAGTACTTC	CASSSPGRLDASQYF
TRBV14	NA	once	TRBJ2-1	TGTGCCAGCAGCCAAGATTACGCGGATAACAATGAGCAGTTCTTC	CASSQDYADNNEQFF
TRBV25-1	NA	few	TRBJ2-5	TGTGCCAGCAGTGAACAGGGGTTCGTGACCCAGTACTTC	CASSEQGFVTQYF
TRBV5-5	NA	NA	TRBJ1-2	TGTGCCAGCAGACCCGGGGCCACGGGAGGCTACACCTTC	CASRPGATGGYTF
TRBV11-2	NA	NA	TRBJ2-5	TGTGCCAGCAGCCAGGGCCATCAAGAGACCCAGTACTTC	CASSQGHQETQYF
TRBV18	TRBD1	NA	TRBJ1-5	TGTGCCAGCTCACTGGGACAGGTGAAGGATCAGCCCCAGCATTTT	CASSLGQVKDQPQHF
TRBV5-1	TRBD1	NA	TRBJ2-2	TGCGCCAGCAGCCAAGGACAGGGGGGCACCGGGGAGCTGTTTTTT	CASSQGQGGTGELFF
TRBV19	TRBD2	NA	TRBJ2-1	TGTGCCAGCCAGCGGGGCGCCTACAATGAGCAGTTCTTC	CASQRGAYNEQFF
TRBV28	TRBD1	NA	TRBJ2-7	TGTGCCAGCAGTTTATTGGGACAGGGCTACGAGCAGTACTTC	CASSLLGQGYEQYF
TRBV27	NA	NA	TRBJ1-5	TGTGCCGCAGGGTACAATCAGCCCCAGCATTTT	CAAGYNQPQHF
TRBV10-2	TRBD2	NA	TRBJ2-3	TGCGCCAGCAGTCAACTGGGACTAAGCACAGATACGCAGTATTTT	CASSQLGLSTDTQYF
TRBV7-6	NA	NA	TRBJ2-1	TGTGCCAGCAGCCTCATTATCGGGGACAACTCCTACAATGAGCAGTTCTTC	CASSLIIGDNSYNEQFF
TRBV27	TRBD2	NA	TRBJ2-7	TGTGCCAGCAGTTTTTCAACCGGGACTAGCTTCTACGAGCAGTACTTC	CASSFSTGTSFYEQYF
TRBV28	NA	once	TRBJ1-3	TGTGCCAGCAGTTTACAGAACTCTGGAAACACCATATATTTT	CASSLQNSGNTIYF
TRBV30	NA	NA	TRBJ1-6	TGTGCCTGGGGTCCGGGACACCAAAATTCACCCCTCCACTTT	CAWGPGHQNSPLHF
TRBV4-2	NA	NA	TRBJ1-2	TGTGCCAGCAGCCAAGTCACAGTGGAGGGCTACACCTTC	CASSQVTVEGYTF
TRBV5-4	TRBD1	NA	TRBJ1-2	TGTGCCAGCAGACCCACAGGGGACTATGGCTACACCTTC	CASRPTGDYGYTF
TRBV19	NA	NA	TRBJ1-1	TGTGCCAGTAGTTACAAAGGGGGGAACACTGAAGCTTTCTTT	CASSYKGGNTEAFF